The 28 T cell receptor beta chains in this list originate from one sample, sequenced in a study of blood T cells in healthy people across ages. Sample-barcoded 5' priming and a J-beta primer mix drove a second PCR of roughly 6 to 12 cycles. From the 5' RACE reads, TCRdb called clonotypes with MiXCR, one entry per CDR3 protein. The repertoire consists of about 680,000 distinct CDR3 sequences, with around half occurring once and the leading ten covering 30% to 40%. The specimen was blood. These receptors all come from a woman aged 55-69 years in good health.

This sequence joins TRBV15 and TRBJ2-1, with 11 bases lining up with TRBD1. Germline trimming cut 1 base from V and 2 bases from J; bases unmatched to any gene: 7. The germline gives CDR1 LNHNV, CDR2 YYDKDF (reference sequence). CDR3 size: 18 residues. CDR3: CATSRADRGLRTYNEQFF. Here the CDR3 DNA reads TGTGCCACCAGCAGAGCGGACAGGGGGCTTCGGACCTACAATGAGCAGTTCTTC.

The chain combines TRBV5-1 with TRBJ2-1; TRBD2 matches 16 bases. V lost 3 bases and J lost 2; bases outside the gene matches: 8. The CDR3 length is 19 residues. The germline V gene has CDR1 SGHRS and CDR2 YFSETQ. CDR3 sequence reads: CASSSPGLAGGAPYNEQFF. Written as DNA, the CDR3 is TGCGCCAGCAGCTCGCCGGGACTAGCGGGAGGGGCCCCCTACAATGAGCAGTTCTTC.

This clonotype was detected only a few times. CDR3 DNA: TGTGCCAGCAGAACTGGCGGGAGCGGTTACGAGCAGTACTTC. It is translated as CASRTGGSGYEQYF. This chain connects TRBV7-2 to TRBJ2-7, with 7 bases identical to TRBD2. The germline CDR1 and CDR2 sequences are SGHTA and FQGNSA. The CDR3 contains 14 residues. V lost 6 bases to trimming and J lost 4 bases; unmatched junction nucleotides: 9.

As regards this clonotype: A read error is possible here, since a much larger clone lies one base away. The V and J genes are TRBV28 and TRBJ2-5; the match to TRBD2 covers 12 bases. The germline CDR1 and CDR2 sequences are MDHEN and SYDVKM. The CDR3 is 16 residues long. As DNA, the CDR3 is TGTGCCAACAGTTCCAGACTAGCGGGGGACCAAGAGACCCAGTACTTC. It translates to CANSSRLAGDQETQYF.

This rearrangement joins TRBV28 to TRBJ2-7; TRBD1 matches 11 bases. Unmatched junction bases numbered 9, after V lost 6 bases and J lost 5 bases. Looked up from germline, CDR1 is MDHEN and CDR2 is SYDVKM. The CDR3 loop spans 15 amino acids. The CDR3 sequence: CASRVSGQGAHEQYF. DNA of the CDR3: TGTGCCAGCAGGGTTTCAGGACAGGGGGCTCACGAGCAGTACTTC. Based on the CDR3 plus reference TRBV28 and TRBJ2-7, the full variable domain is DVKVTQSSRYLVKRTGEKVFLECVQDMDHENMFWYRQDPGLGLRLIYFSYDVKMKEKGDIPEGYSVSREKKERFSLILESASTNQTSMYLCASRVSGQGAHEQYFGPGTRLTVT.

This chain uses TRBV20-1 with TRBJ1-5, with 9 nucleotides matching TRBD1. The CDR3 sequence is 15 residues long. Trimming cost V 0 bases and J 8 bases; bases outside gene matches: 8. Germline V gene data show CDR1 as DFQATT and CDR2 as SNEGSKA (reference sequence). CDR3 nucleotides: TGCAGTGCTAGAGAAACAGGGGGCTCATGGGAGCCCCAGCATTTT. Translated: CSARETGGSWEPQHF.

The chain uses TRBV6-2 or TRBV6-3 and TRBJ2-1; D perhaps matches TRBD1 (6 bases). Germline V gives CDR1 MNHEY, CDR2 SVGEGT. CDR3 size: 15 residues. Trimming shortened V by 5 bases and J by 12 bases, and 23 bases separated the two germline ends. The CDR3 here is CASSPTRTALHGQFF. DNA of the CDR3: TGTGCCAGCAGTCCTACCCGGACAGCTCTACACGGGCAGTTCTTC.

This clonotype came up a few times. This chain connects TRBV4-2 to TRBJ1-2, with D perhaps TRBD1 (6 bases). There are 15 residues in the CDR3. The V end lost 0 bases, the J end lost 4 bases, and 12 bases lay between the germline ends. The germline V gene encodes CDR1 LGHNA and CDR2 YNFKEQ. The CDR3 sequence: CASSQEPGQPYGYTF. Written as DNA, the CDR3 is TGTGCCAGCAGCCAAGAGCCTGGACAGCCCTATGGCTACACCTTC.

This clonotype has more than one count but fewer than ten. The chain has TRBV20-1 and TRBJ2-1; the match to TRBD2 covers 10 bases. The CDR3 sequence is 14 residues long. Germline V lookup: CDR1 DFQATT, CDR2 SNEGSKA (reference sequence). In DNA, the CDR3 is TGCGGGACCGAGACTAGCGGGCCCTACAATGAGCAGTTCTTC. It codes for CGTETSGPYNEQFF.

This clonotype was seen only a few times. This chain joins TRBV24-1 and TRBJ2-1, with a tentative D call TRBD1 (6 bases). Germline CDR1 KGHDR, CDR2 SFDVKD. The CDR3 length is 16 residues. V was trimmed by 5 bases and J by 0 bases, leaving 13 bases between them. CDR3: CATSGWGRGSYNEQFF. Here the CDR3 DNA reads TGTGCCACCAGTGGGTGGGGCAGGGGCTCCTACAATGAGCAGTTCTTC.

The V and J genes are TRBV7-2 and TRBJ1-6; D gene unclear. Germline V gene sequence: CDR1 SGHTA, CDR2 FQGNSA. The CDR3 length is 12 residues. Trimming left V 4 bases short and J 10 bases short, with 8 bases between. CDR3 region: CASSSGMSPLHF. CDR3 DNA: TGTGCCAGCAGCTCGGGGATGTCACCCCTCCACTTT.

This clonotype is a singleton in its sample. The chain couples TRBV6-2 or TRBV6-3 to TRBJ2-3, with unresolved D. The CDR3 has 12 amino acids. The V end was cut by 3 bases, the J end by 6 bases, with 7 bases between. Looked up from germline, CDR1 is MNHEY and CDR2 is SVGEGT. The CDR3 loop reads CASSYYGDTQYF. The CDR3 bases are TGTGCCAGCAGTTATTATGGGGATACGCAGTATTTT.

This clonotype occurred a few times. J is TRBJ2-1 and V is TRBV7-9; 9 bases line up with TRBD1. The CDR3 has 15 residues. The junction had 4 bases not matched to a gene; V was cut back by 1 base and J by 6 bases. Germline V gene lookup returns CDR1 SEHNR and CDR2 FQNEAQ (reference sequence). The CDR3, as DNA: TGTGCCAGCAGCTTAGAACAGGGGGCAATCAATGAGCAGTTCTTC. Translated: CASSLEQGAINEQFF.

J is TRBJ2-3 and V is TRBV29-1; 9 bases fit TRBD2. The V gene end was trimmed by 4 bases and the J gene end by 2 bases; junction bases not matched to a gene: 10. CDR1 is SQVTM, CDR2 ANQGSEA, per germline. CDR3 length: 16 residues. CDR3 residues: CSVGGGRAENTDTQYF. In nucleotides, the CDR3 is TGCAGCGTTGGCGGCGGGAGGGCCGAGAACACAGATACGCAGTATTTT.

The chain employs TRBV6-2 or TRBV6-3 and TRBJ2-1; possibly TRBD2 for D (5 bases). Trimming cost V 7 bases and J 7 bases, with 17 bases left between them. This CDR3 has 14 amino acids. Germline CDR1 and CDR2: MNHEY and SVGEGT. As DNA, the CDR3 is TGTGCCAGCAAGTCAAGCGGTACTGGTAATGAGCAGTTCTTC. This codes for CASKSSGTGNEQFF.

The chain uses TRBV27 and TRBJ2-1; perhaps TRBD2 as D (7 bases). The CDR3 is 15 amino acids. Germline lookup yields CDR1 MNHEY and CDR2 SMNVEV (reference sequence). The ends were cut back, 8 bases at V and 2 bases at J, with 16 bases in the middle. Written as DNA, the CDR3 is TGTGCCAGCGGGGGAGGGGGAAGAACCTACAATGAGCAGTTCTTC. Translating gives CASGGGGRTYNEQFF.

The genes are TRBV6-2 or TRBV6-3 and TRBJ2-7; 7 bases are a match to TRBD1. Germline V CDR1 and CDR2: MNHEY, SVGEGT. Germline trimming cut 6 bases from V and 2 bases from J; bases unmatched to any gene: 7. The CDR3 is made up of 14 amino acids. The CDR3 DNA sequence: TGTGCCAGCAGGATACAGGGGCTGACCTACGAGCAGTACTTC. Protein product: CASRIQGLTYEQYF.

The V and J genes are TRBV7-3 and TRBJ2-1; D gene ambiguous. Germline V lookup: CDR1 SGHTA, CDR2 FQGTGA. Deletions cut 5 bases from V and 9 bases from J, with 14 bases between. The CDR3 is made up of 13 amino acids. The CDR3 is CASSPNKASEQFF. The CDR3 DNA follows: TGTGCCAGCAGCCCGAACAAGGCTTCTGAGCAGTTCTTC.

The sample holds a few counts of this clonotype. DNA for the CDR3: TGCGCCAGCAGCTTGGCTGCACTAGCGGGAGGAGACAATGAGCAGTTCTTC. It encodes CASSLAALAGGDNEQFF. J is TRBJ2-1 and V is TRBV5-1; 12 bases agree with TRBD2. J lost 5 bases, V lost 0 bases, and 6 bases had no gene match. From germline, CDR1 is SGHRS and CDR2 YFSETQ. CDR3 length: 17 residues.

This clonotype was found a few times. The CDR3 coding sequence is TGTGCCATCAGTGACGGGAGGGCCTACGAGCAGTACTTC. It translates to CAISDGRAYEQYF. The chain uses TRBV10-3 and TRBJ2-7; 8 positions agree with TRBD2. Germline V gene lookup returns CDR1 ENHRY and CDR2 SYGVKD. Trimming cost V 3 bases and J 2 bases; bases outside gene matches: 0. This CDR3 is built from 13 residues.

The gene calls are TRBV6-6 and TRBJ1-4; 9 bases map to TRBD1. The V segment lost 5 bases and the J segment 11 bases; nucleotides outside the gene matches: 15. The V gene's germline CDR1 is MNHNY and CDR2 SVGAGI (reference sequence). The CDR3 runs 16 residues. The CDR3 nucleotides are TGTGCCAGCAGTCCCCCAACCCGGGACAGGGATGGTAAACTGTTTTTT. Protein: CASSPPTRDRDGKLFF.

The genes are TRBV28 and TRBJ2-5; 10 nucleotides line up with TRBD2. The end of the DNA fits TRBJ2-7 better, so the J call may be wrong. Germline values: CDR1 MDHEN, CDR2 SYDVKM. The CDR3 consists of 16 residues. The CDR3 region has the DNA TGTGCCAGCAGCCGAGCCTCCGGGACTAGCGTCTACGAGCAGTACTTC. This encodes CASSRASGTSVYEQYF.

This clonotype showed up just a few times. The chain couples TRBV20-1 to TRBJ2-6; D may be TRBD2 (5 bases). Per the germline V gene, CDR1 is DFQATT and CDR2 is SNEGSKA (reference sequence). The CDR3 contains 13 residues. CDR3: CSGTGSGANVLTF. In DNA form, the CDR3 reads TGCAGCGGCACGGGGTCCGGGGCCAACGTCCTGACTTTC.

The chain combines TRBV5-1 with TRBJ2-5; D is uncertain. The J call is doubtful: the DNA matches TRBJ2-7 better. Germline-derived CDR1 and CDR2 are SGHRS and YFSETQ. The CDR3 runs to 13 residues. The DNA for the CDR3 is TGCGCCAGCTCCCCCCAGGTAGACTACGAGCAGTACTTC. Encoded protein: CASSPQVDYEQYF.

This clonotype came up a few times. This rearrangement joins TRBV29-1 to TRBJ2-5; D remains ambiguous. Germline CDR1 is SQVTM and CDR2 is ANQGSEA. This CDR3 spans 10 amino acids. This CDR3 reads CGGGQETQYF. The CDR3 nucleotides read TGCGGCGGTGGGCAAGAGACCCAGTACTTC.

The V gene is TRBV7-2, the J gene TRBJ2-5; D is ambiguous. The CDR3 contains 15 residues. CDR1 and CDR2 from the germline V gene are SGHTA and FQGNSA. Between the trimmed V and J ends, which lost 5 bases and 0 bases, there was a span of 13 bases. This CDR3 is CASSPSVANQETQYF. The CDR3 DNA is TGTGCCAGCAGCCCCTCTGTCGCAAACCAAGAGACCCAGTACTTC.

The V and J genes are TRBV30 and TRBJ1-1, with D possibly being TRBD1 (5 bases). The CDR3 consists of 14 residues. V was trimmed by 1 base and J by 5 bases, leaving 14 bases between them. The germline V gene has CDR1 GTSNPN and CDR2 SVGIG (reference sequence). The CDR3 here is CAWSESIRGTEAFF. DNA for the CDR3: TGTGCCTGGAGTGAAAGTATTCGGGGGACTGAAGCTTTCTTT. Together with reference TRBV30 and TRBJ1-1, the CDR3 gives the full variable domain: SQTIHQWPATLVQPVGSPLSLECTVEGTSNPNLYWYRQAAGRGLQLLFYSVGIGQISSEVPQNLSASRPQDRQFILSSKKLLLSDSGFYLCAWSESIRGTEAFFGQGTRLTVV.

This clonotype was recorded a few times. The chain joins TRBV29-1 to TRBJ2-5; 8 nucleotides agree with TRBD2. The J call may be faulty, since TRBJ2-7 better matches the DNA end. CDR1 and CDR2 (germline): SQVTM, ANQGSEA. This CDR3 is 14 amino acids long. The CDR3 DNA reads TGCAGCGTTAGCAGTGGGACTAGTGGTTACGAGCAGTACTTC. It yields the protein CSVSSGTSGYEQYF.